The clone carrying this TCR beta chain has only a few counts. V gave up 3 bases and J gave up 4 bases, with 18 bases separating them. Germline CDR1 is LGHNA and CDR2 is YNFKEQ. CDR3 length: 16 residues. The entry originates in a study of T cells after yellow fever vaccination. TCRdb re-called the 5' RACE reads through MiXCR, storing one row per CDR3 protein. The sample lists some 320,000 distinct CDR3 sequences, 8.7% occurring once. The sequencing here drew on PBMCs, taken on the day of the first yellow fever vaccination. The rearrangement links TRBV4-2 to TRBJ1-2; D may be TRBD1 (6 bases). The receptor was isolated from a man between 18 and 35 years old who received the YFV17D yellow fever vaccine. The CDR3 here is CASSHQSGVLGYGYTF. The CDR3 nucleotides are TGTGCCAGCAGCCACCAATCAGGGGTCCTAGGCTATGGCTACACCTTC.